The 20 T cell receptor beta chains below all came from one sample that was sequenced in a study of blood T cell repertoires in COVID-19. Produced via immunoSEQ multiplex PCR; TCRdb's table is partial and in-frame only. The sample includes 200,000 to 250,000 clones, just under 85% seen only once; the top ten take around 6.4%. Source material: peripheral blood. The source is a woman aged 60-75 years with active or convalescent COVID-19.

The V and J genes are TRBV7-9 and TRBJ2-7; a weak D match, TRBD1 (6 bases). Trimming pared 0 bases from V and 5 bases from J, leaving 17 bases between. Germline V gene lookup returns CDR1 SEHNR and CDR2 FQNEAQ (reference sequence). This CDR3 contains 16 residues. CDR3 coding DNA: TGTGCCAGCAGCTTAGCGACGACAGGCGCTCGGAACGAGCAGTACTTC. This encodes CASSLATTGARNEQYF.

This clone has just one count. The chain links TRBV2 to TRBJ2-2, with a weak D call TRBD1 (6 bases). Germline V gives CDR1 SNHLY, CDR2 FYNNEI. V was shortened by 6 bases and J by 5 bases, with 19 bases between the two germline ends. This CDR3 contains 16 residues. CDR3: CASSLQGPGSTGELFF. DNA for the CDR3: TGTGCCAGCAGCCTACAGGGACCTGGAAGTACCGGGGAGCTGTTTTTT.

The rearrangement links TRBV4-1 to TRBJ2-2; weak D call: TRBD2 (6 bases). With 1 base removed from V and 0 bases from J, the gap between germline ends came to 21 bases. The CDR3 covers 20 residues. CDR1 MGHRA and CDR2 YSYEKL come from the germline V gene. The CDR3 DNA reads TGCGCCAGCAGCCAAGTGGGCTTAGCCTCAGGCGGGACGAACACCGGGGAGCTGTTTTTT. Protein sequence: CASSQVGLASGGTNTGELFF.

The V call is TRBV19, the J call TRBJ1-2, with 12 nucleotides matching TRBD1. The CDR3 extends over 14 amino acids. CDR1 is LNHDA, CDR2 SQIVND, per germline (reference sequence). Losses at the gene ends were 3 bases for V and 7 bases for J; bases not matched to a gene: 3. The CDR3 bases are TGTGCCAGTAGTATTCGGGACAGGGGGCTTGGCTACACCTTC. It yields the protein CASSIRDRGLGYTF.

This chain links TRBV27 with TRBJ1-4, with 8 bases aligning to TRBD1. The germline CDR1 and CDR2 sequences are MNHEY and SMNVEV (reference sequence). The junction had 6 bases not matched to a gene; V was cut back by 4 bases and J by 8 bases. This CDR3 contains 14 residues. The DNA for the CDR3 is TGTGCCAGCAGTTCCGACAGGGGTTTCGAAAAACTGTTTTTT. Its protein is CASSSDRGFEKLFF. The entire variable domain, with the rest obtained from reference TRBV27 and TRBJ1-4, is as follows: EAQVTQNPRYLITVTGKKLTVTCSQNMNHEYMSWYRQDPGLGLRQIYYSMNVEVTDKGDVPEGYKVSRKEKRNFPLILESPSPNQTSLYFCASSSDRGFEKLFFGSGTQLSVL.

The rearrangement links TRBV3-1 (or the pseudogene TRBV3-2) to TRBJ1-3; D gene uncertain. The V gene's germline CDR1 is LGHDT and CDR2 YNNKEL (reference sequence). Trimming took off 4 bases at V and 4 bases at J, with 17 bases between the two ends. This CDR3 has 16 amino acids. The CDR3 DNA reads TGTGCCAGCAGCCTCAACCCCGGACTGTCAGGAAACACCATATATTTT. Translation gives CASSLNPGLSGNTIYF.

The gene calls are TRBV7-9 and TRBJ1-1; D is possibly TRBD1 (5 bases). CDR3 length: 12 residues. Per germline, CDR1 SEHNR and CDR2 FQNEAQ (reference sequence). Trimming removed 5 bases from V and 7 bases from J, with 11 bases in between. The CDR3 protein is CASSPRQLEAFF. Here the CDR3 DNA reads TGTGCCAGCAGCCCACGACAGCTTGAAGCTTTCTTT.

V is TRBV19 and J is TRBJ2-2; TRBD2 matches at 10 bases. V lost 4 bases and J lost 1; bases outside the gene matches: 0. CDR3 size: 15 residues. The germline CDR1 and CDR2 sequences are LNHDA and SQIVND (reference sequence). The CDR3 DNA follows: TGTGCCAGTAGTAGACTAGCGGGGAACACCGGGGAGCTGTTTTTT. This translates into CASSRLAGNTGELFF.

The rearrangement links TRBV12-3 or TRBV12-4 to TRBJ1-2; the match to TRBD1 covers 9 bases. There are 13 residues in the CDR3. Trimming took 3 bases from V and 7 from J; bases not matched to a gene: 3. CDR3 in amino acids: CASSFRTGVGYTF. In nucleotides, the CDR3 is TGTGCCAGCAGTTTTAGGACAGGGGTTGGCTACACCTTC.

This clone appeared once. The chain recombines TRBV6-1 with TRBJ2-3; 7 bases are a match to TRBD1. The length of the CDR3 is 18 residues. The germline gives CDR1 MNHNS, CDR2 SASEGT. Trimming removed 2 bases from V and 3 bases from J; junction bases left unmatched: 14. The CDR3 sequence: CASSERGPGSIVTDTQYF. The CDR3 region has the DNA TGTGCCAGCAGTGAAAGGGGGCCCGGCAGCATCGTAACAGATACGCAGTATTTT.

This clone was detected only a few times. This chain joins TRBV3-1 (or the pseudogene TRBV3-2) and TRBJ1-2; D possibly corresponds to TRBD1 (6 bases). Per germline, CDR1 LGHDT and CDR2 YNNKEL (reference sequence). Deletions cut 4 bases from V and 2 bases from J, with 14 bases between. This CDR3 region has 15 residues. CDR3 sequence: CASSLQTGSNYGYTF. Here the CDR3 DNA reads TGTGCCAGCAGCCTACAGACAGGATCGAACTATGGCTACACCTTC.

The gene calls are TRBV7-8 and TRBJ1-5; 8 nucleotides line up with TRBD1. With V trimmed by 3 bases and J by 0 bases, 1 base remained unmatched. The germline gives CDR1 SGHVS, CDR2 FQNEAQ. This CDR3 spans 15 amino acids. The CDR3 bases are TGTGCCAGCAGCTTGGACAGGGCTAGCAATCAGCCCCAGCATTTT. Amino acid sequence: CASSLDRASNQPQHF. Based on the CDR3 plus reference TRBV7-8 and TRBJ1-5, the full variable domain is GAGVSQSPRYKVAKRGQDVALRCDPISGHVSLFWYQQALGQGPEFLTYFQNEAQLDKSGLPSDRFFAERPEGSVSTLKIQRTQQEDSAVYLCASSLDRASNQPQHFGDGTRLSIL.

The DNA of the CDR3 is TGCAGCGTTGAAGACAGGGATAACTATGGCTACACCTTC. This gives the protein CSVEDRDNYGYTF. The chain carries TRBV29-1 and TRBJ1-2, with a weak D call TRBD1 (5 bases). V was pared by 0 bases and J by 1 base, with 6 bases between. CDR1 and CDR2 from the germline V gene are SQVTM and ANQGSEA. CDR3 length equals 13 residues.

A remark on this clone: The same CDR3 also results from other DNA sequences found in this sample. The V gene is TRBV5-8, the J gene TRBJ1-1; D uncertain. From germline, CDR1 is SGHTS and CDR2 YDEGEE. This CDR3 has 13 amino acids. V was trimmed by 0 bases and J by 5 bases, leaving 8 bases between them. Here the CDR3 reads CASSLERDTEAFF. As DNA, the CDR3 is TGTGCCAGCAGCTTGGAGAGGGATACTGAAGCTTTCTTT.

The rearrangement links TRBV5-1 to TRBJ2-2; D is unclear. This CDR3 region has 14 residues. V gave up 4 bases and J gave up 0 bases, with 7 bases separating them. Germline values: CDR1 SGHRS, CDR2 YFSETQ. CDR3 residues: CASSSQANTGELFF. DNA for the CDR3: TGCGCCAGCAGCAGCCAAGCGAACACCGGGGAGCTGTTTTTT.

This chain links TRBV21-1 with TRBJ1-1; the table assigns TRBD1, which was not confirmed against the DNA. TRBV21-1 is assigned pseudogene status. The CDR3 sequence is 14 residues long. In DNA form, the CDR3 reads TGTGCCAGCAGCTCCCGGACAGGGAACACTGAAGCTTTCTTT. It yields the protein CASSSRTGNTEAFF.

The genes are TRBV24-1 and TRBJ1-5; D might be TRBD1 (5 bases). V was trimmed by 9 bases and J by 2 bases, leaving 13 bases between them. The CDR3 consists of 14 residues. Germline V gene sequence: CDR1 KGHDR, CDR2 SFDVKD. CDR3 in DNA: TGTGCCACCCAGGGAGGGAGTCGCAATCAGCCCCAGCATTTT. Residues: CATQGGSRNQPQHF.

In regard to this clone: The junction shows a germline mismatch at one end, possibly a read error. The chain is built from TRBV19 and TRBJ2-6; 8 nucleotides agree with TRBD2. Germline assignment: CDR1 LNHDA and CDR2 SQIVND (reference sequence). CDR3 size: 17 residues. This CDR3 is CASSISGRSSGANVPTF. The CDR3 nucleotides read TGTGCCAGTAGCATCAGCGGGAGAAGCTCTGGGGCCAACGTCCCGACTTTC.

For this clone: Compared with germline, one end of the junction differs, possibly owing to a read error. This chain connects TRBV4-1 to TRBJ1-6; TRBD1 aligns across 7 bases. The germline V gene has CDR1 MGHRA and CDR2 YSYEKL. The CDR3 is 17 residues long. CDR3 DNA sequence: TGCGCCAGCCGCCACTCGGACTTAGACAGGGAAAGTTCACCCCTCCACTTT. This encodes CASRHSDLDRESSPLHF.

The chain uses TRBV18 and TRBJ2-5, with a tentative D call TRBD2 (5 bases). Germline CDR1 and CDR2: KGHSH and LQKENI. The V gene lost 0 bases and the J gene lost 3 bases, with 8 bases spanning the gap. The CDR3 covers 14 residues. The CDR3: CASSPPSAEETQYF. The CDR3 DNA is TGTGCCAGCTCACCACCTTCAGCGGAAGAGACCCAGTACTTC.